The 14 T cell receptor beta chains below come from one sample, sequenced in a study of cytomegalovirus exposure and HLA in healthy donors. Both 60 Vbeta primers and 13 Jbeta primers went into the PCR. Profiled with immunoSEQ multiplex PCR; TCRdb holds only in-frame clones, not every one. This sample's table has 130,000 to 150,000 clones. What was sequenced was PBMCs. The receptors were gathered from a woman aged 50 to 60 in good health and CMV-seronegative.

This sequence joins TRBV7-9 and TRBJ1-3; D might be TRBD1 (6 bases). This CDR3 is built from 14 residues. Germline lookup yields CDR1 SEHNR and CDR2 FQNEAQ (reference sequence). Deletions cut 5 bases from V and 3 bases from J, with 11 bases between. CDR3 DNA: TGTGCCAGCAGCAATCAGGGGAGTGGAAACACCATATATTTT. Its translation: CASSNQGSGNTIYF.

The CDR3 DNA reads TGTGCCACCAGCAGAGATATAACGGGAGAGGGCTATGGCTACACCTTC. Encoded protein: CATSRDITGEGYGYTF. This chain uses TRBV15 with TRBJ1-2; no clear D. Trimming removed 0 bases from V and 4 bases from J, with 15 bases in between. CDR1 LNHNV and CDR2 YYDKDF come from the germline V gene (reference sequence). The length of the CDR3 is 16 residues.

The rearrangement links TRBV4-1 to TRBJ1-6; 8 nucleotides match TRBD1. The CDR3 has 17 residues. Germline lookup yields CDR1 MGHRA and CDR2 YSYEKL. V was pared by 4 bases and J by 5 bases, with 10 bases of the junction left unmatched. The CDR3 DNA reads TGCGCCAGCAGCCGAGACGGGACAGGCGGAAATAATTCACCCCTCCACTTT. As protein: CASSRDGTGGNNSPLHF.

CDR3 coding DNA: TGTGCCAGCAGTTACTCGGGGGCGGTGAACACTGAAGCTTTCTTT. Protein: CASSYSGAVNTEAFF. This chain links TRBV6-5 with TRBJ1-1; D may be TRBD1 (6 bases). There are 15 residues in the CDR3. Trimming pared 0 bases from V and 0 bases from J, leaving 8 bases between. The germline gives CDR1 MNHEY, CDR2 SVGAGI.

The rearrangement uses TRBV28 and TRBJ1-2; the match to TRBD1 covers 8 bases. CDR3 length equals 14 residues. CDR1 and CDR2 from the germline V gene are MDHEN and SYDVKM. Trimming removed 4 bases from V and 7 bases from J; junction bases left unmatched: 8. CDR3 nucleotide sequence: TGTGCCAGCAGTTCACCTGACAGGGGAGGTGGCTACACCTTC. Translation gives CASSSPDRGGGYTF.

The chain has TRBV30 and TRBJ2-7; D might be TRBD2 (6 bases). This CDR3 is built from 11 residues. V shed 5 bases and J shed 3 bases, with 8 bases lying between them. Germline CDR1 and CDR2: GTSNPN and SVGIG (reference sequence). As DNA, the CDR3 is TGTGCCTGGGGGGGGATCTACGAGCAGTACTTC. It codes for CAWGGIYEQYF.

The chain's CDR3 is CAWSTGQSNQPQHF. In DNA, the CDR3 is TGTGCCTGGAGTACGGGACAGAGCAATCAGCCCCAGCATTTT. This chain connects TRBV30 to TRBJ1-5; 7 nucleotides align to TRBD1. Germline V gene lookup returns CDR1 GTSNPN and CDR2 SVGIG (reference sequence). The CDR3 runs to 14 residues. The V segment lost 2 bases and the J segment 1 base; nucleotides outside the gene matches: 2.

The chain links TRBV30 to TRBJ2-7, with 11 bases lining up with TRBD2. CDR1 and CDR2 from the germline V gene are GTSNPN and SVGIG (reference sequence). V lost 7 bases, J lost 5 bases, and 10 bases stayed unmatched. This CDR3 is 14 amino acids long. CDR3 sequence: CAFRLAGIMNEQYF. The CDR3 DNA reads TGTGCCTTTCGACTAGCGGGAATAATGAACGAGCAGTACTTC.

The CDR3 DNA follows: TGTGCCAGCAGCGGAAGGACAGGGCTAAGGGAGACCCAGTACTTC. This gives the protein CASSGRTGLRETQYF. The V gene is TRBV7-9, the J gene TRBJ2-5; 8 positions match TRBD1. The CDR3 consists of 15 residues. Losses at the gene ends were 5 bases for V and 5 bases for J; bases not matched to a gene: 10. The germline gives CDR1 SEHNR, CDR2 FQNEAQ (reference sequence).

The rearrangement joins TRBV19 to TRBJ2-6; D is uncertain. Germline-derived CDR1 and CDR2 are LNHDA and SQIVND (reference sequence). The length of the CDR3 is 13 residues. Deletions cut 7 bases from V and 5 bases from J, with 9 bases between. CDR3 amino acids: CASTPRRANVLTF. The CDR3 DNA reads TGTGCCAGTACCCCCCGTAGGGCCAACGTCCTGACTTTC.

The chain carries TRBV19 and TRBJ2-3; 7 bases match TRBD2. Germline values: CDR1 LNHDA, CDR2 SQIVND (reference sequence). J lost 6 bases, V lost 4 bases, and 7 bases had no gene match. This CDR3 is built from 14 residues. CDR3 DNA: TGTGCCAGTAGTACGACGGACGGGGGGGATACGCAGTATTTT. This gives the protein CASSTTDGGDTQYF. Full variable domain (missing parts from reference TRBV19 and TRBJ2-3): DGGITQSPKYLFRKEGQNVTLSCEQNLNHDAMYWYRQDPGQGLRLIYYSQIVNDFQKGDIAEGYSVSREKKESFPLTVTSAQKNPTAFYLCASSTTDGGDTQYFGPGTRLTVL.

The chain employs TRBV5-6 and TRBJ1-1; a weak D match, TRBD1 (5 bases). Germline CDR1 reads SGHDT; CDR2 reads YYEEEE. V dropped 3 bases and J dropped 8 bases, with 11 bases sitting between them. This CDR3 has 12 residues. The CDR3, as DNA: TGTGCCAGCAGCTCACTCGGGGGGGAAGCTTTCTTT. This codes for CASSSLGGEAFF. Complete variable domain (other parts from reference TRBV5-6 and TRBJ1-1): DAGVTQSPTHLIKTRGQQVTLRCSPKSGHDTVSWYQQALGQGPQFIFQYYEEEERQRGNFPDRFSGHQFPNYSSELNVNALLLGDSALYLCASSSLGGEAFFGQGTRLTVV.

This chain uses TRBV7-3 with TRBJ1-1; TRBD1 aligns across 9 bases. In germline, CDR1 is SGHTA, CDR2 FQGTGA. This CDR3 region has 16 residues. The J segment lost 0 bases and the V segment lost 2 bases, leaving 4 bases of the junction unmatched. The CDR3 DNA is TGTGCCAGCAGCTTACTGGGACAGGGATTGAACACTGAAGCTTTCTTT. The encoded protein is CASSLLGQGLNTEAFF.

The chain employs TRBV28 and TRBJ1-2; 9 bases fit TRBD1. The CDR3 spans 16 residues. Germline CDR1 and CDR2: MDHEN and SYDVKM. Losses at the gene ends were 6 bases for V and 3 bases for J; bases not matched to a gene: 11. The chain's CDR3 is CASSPTGGVGDYGYTF. The CDR3 DNA sequence: TGTGCCAGCAGCCCAACAGGGGGCGTAGGTGACTATGGCTACACCTTC.